This entry describes one TCR beta chain. Antigen: not known. These data originate in a study of CD8 T cells in Susac syndrome. Sequencing of TCR beta was carried out in blood CD8+ and CD4+ T cells. The CDR3 is 13 amino acids. The germline CDR1 and CDR2 sequences are DFQATT and SNEGSKA (reference sequence). Trimming took 7 bases from V and 4 from J, leaving 16 bases between them. cDNA came from approximately 0.5 to 1 ug RNA primed by random hexamers. TCRdb analysed the immunoSEQ multiplex PCR reads with MiXCR anew, one entry per CDR3 protein. The sample has about 180,000 distinct CDR3 sequences; around 94% are singletons. Whole-study findings and limits: The number of individuals included in the study's TCR sequencing and HLA analysis was acknowledged as relatively small.

The receptor was isolated from a human donor with Susac syndrome. Sequencing was carried out using CD4+ T cells from PBMCs. V is TRBV20-1 and J is TRBJ1-2; D is unresolved. The CDR3, as DNA: TGCAGTGTCCTAGTGGCGGGTACCTATGGCTACACCTTC. Protein: CSVLVAGTYGYTF.